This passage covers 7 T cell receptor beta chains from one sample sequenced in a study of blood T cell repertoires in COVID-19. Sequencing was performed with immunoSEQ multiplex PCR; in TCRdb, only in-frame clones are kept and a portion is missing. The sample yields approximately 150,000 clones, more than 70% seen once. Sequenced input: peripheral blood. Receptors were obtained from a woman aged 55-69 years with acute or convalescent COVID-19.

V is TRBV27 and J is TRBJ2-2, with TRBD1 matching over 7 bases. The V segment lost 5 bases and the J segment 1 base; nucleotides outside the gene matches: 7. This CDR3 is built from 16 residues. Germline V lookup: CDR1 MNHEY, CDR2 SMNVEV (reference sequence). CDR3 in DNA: TGTGCCAGCAGTCCGTACGGGACAGAGAACACCGGGGAGCTGTTTTTT. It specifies CASSPYGTENTGELFF.

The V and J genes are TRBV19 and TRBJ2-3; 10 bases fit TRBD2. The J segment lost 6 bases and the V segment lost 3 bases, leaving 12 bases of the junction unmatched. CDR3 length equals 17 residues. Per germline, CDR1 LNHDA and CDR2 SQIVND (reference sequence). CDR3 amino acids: CASSIRIAGGWTDTQYF. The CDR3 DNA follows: TGTGCCAGTAGTATCCGCATAGCGGGGGGCTGGACGGATACGCAGTATTTT.

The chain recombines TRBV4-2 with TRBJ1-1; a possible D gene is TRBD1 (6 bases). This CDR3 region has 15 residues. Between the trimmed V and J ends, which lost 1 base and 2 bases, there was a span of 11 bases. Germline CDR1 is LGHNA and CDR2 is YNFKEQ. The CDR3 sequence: CASSQVGTLNTEAFF. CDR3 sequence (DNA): TGTGCCAGCAGCCAAGTCGGGACACTTAACACTGAAGCTTTCTTT.

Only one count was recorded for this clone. This chain's CDR3 is CASPKSRSPSTYEQYF. The CDR3 DNA reads TGTGCCAGCCCAAAGTCCCGAAGCCCCTCTACCTACGAGCAGTACTTC. The chain recombines TRBV2 with TRBJ2-7; the D is unclear. The germline gives CDR1 SNHLY, CDR2 FYNNEI. Trimming removed 8 bases from V and 2 bases from J, with 22 bases in between. This CDR3 spans 16 amino acids.

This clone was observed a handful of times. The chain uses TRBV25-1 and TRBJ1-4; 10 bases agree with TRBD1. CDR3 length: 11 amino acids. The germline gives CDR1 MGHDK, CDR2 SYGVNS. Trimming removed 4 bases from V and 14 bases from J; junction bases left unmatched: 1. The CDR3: CASSAGQGLFF. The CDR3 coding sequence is TGTGCCAGCAGTGCGGGACAGGGGCTGTTTTTT.

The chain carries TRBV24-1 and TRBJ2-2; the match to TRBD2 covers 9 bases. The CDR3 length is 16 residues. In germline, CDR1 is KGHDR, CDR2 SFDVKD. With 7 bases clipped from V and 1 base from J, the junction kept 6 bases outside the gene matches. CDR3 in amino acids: CATSHIAGVNTGELFF. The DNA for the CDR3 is TGTGCCACCAGCCACATAGCGGGGGTGAACACCGGGGAGCTGTTTTTT.

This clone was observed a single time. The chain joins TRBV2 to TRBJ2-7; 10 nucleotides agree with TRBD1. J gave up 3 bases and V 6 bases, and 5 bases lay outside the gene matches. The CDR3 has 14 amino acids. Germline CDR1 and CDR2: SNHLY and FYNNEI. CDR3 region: CASRSGTGDYEQYF. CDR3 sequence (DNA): TGTGCCAGCAGGTCCGGGACAGGGGACTACGAGCAGTACTTC. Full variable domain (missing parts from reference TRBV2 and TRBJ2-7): EPEVTQTPSHQVTQMGQEVILRCVPISNHLYFYWYRQILGQKVEFLVSFYNNEISEKSEIFDDQFSVERPDGSNFTLKIRSTKLEDSAMYFCASRSGTGDYEQYFGPGTRLTVT.